This entry is about one TCR beta chain. The sample comes from a study of blood T cell repertoires in COVID-19. Study details: There were acute and convalescent COVID-19 samples, and they came from the United States, Italy and Spain. PBMCs, B-cell-depleted T cells, or T cells provided the cDNA or gDNA that made up the material.

The CDR3 is made up of 14 amino acids. V trimming: 4 bases; J trimming: 4 bases; junction bases outside the gene matches: 3. CDR1 is LGHDT, CDR2 YNNKEL, per germline (reference sequence). Per the original methods: Scientists estimated how many nucleated cells there were by amplifying reference gene primers. Profiled with immunoSEQ multiplex PCR; TCRdb holds only in-frame clones, not every one. The V and J calls and the clone size are those of that table, but D and trimming were determined from the DNA. The table has fewer than 30,000 clones, about 85% seen once. The chain recombines TRBV3-1 (or the pseudogene TRBV3-2) with TRBJ1-3, with 8 bases fitting TRBD1. This clonotype was obtained from a man in his forties or fifties with active or convalescent COVID-19. The material sequenced was peripheral blood. The chain's CDR3 is CASSRQGAGNTIYF. The CDR3, as DNA: TGTGCCAGCAGCCGTCAGGGGGCCGGAAACACCATATATTTT.